Reported below is one TCR beta chain. The CDR3 is made up of 13 amino acids. CDR1 and CDR2 (germline): MDHEN, SYDVKM. V lost 1 base and J 5 bases, leaving 5 bases between the germline ends. These data come from a study of OX40 agonist ivuxolimab in advanced cancers. This table comes from immunoSEQ multiplex PCR, and its TCRdb copy is limited to in-frame clones, with some not included. Of about 93,000 clones listed, 92% were seen once; the top ten hold roughly 0.53%. The chain employs TRBV28 and TRBJ2-2; D remains ambiguous. The sample in question was CD4+ or CD8+ T cells sorted from blood, obtained in a trial of the OX40 agonist ivuxolimab. The TCR originated in an adult with an advanced solid tumor such as melanoma, head and neck, liver or kidney cancer. In DNA, the CDR3 is TGTGCCAGCAGTTTATCACAAACCGGGGAGCTGTTTTTT. Amino acid sequence: CASSLSQTGELFF.